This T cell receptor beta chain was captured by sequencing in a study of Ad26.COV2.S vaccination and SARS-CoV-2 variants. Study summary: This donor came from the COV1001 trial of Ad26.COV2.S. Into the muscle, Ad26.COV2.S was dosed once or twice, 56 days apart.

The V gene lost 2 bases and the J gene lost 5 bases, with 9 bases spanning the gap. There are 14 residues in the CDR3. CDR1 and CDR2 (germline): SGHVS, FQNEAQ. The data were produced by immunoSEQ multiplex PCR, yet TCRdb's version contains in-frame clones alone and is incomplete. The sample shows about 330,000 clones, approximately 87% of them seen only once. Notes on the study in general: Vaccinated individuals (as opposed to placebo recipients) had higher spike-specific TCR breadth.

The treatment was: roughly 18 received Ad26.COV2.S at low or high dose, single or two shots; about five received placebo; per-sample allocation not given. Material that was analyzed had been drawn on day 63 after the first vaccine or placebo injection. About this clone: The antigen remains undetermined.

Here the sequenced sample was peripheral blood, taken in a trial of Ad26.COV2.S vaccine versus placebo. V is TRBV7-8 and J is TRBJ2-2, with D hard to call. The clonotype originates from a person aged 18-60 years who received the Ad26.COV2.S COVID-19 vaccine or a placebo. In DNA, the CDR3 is TGTGCCAGCAGCTTACAGGCACTAACCGGGGAGCTGTTTTTT. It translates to CASSLQALTGELFF.